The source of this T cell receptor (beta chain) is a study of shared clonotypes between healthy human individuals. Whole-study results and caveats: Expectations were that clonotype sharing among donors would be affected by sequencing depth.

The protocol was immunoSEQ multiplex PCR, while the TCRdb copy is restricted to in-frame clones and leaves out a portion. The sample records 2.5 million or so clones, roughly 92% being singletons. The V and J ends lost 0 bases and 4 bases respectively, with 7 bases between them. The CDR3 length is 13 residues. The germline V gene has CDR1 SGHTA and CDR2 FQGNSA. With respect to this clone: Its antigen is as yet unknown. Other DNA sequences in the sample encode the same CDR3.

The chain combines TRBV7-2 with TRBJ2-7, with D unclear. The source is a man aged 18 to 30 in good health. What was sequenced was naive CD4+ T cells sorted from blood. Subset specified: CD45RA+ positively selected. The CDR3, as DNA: TGTGCCAGCAGCTTAGCGCGTCAGTACGAGCAGTACTTC. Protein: CASSLARQYEQYF.